This TCR beta chain stems from a study of radiotherapy plus CTLA-4 blockade in lung cancer. Background on the study: With less than 40% of patients having disease control, objective responses were seen in under 20%.

Sequenced by immunoSEQ multiplex PCR; TCRdb stores in-frame clones only, minus some. The repertoire holds 40,000 or so clones, around 63% seen once, with about 18% in the top ten. This clone was seen a handful of times. Its target is not known. Broader study findings: Subsequent to radiotherapy plus ipilimumab, tumor-derived TCR clones underwent expansion in blood. Increased serum interferon-beta after radiation also reportedly predicted response strongly.

Patients in the study, people with chemo-refractory metastatic non-small-cell lung cancer, received focal radiation plus ipilimumab CTLA-4 blockade. Germline CDR1 ENHRY, CDR2 SYGVKD. J gave up 3 bases and V 2 bases, and 5 bases lay outside the gene matches. This CDR3 comprises 16 residues. The sequences come from peripheral blood, collected from a patient treated with radiotherapy plus ipilimumab. The chain links TRBV10-3 to TRBJ2-7; 12 bases line up with TRBD2. The receptor was derived from a human donor with non-small cell lung cancer who had a partial response to radiotherapy plus ipilimumab. The CDR3 DNA sequence: TGTGCCATCAGTGAGATCGCTAGCGGGAGGGACTACGAGCAGTACTTC. As protein: CAISEIASGRDYEQYF.